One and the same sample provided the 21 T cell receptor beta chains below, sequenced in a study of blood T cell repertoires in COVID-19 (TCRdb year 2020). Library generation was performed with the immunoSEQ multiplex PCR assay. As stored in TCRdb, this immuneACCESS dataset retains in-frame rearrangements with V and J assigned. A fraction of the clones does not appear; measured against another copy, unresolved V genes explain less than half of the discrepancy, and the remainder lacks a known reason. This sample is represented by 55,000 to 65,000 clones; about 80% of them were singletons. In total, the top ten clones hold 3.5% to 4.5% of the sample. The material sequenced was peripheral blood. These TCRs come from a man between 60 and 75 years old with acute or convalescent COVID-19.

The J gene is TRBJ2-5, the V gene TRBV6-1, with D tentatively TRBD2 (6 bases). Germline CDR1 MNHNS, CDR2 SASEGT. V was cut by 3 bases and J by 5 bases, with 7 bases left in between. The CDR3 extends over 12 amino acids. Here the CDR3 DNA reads TGTGCCAGCAGTGATGGAGGGGAGACCCAGTACTTC. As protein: CASSDGGETQYF.

CDR3 in DNA: TGTGCCAGCAGTTACTCAGGACTAGGCTACGAGCAGTACTTC. This codes for CASSYSGLGYEQYF. V usage is TRBV6-5 and J usage is TRBJ2-7, with TRBD2 matching 7 bases. This CDR3 spans 14 amino acids. Germline trimming cut 0 bases from V and 3 bases from J; bases unmatched to any gene: 2. Germline V gene data show CDR1 as MNHEY and CDR2 as SVGAGI.

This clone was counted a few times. The CDR3 sequence is CASSLGPGVPLHF. The CDR3 DNA sequence: TGCGCCAGCAGCTTGGGCCCAGGGGTGCCCCTCCACTTT. The rearrangement joins TRBV5-1 to TRBJ1-6; D is perhaps TRBD1 (6 bases). Germline loops: CDR1 SGHRS, CDR2 YFSETQ. V was cut by 0 bases and J by 13 bases, with 11 bases left in between. The CDR3 loop spans 13 amino acids.

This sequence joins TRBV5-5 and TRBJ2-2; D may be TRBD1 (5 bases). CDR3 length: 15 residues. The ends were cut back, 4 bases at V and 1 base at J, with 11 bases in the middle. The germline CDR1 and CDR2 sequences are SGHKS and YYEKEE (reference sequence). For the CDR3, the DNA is TGTGCCAGCAGCACGAGACAGATGAACACCGGGGAGCTGTTTTTT. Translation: CASSTRQMNTGELFF.

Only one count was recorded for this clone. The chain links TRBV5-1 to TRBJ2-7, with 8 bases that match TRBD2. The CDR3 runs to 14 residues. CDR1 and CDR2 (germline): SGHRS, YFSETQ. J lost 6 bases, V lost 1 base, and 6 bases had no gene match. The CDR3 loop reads CASSLRGGLGEQYF. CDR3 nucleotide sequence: TGCGCCAGCAGCTTGCGGGGGGGCCTTGGCGAGCAGTACTTC.

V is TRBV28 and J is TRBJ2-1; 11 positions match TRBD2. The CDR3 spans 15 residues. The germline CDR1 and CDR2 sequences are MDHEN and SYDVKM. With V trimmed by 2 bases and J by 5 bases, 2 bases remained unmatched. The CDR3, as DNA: TGTGCCAGCAGTTTAACTAGCGGGAGAAACAATGAGCAGTTCTTC. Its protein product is CASSLTSGRNNEQFF. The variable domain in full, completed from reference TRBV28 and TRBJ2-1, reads DVKVTQSSRYLVKRTGEKVFLECVQDMDHENMFWYRQDPGLGLRLIYFSYDVKMKEKGDIPEGYSVSREKKERFSLILESASTNQTSMYLCASSLTSGRNNEQFFGPGTRLTVL.

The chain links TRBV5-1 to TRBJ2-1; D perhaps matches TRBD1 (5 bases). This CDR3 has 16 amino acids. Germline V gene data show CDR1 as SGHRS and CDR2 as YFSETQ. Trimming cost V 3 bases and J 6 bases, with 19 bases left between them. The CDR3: CASSSGQDHTSNEQFF. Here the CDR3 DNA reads TGCGCCAGCAGCTCTGGACAAGATCATACCTCCAATGAGCAGTTCTTC.

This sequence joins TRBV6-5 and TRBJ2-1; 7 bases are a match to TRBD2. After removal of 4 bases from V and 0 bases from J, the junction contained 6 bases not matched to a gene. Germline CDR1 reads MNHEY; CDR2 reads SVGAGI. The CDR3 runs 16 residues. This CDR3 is CASSSQAGSSYNEQFF. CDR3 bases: TGTGCCAGCAGTTCTCAAGCGGGGAGCTCCTACAATGAGCAGTTCTTC.

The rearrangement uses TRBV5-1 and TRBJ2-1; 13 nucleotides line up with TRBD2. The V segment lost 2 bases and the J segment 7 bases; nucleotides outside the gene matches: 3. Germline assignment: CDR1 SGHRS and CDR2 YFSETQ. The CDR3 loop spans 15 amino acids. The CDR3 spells CASSLRTSGGNEQFF. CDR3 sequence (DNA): TGCGCCAGCAGCTTACGGACTAGCGGGGGTAATGAGCAGTTCTTC. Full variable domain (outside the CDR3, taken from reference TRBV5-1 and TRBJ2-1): KAGVTQTPRYLIKTRGQQVTLSCSPISGHRSVSWYQQTPGQGLQFLFEYFSETQRNKGNFPGRFSGRQFSNSRSEMNVSTLELGDSALYLCASSLRTSGGNEQFFGPGTRLTVL.

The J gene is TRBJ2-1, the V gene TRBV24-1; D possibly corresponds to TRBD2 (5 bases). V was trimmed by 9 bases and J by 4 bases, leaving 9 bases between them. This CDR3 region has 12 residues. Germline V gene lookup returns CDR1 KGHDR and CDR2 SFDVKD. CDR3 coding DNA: TGTGCCACCGCCGGGGTTTACAATGAGCAGTTCTTC. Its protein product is CATAGVYNEQFF.

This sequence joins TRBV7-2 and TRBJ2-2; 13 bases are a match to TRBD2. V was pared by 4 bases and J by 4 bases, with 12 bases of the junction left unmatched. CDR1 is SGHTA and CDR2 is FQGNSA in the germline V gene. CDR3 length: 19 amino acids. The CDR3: CASSSTLAGGARSTGELFF. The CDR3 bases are TGTGCCAGCAGCTCTACACTAGCGGGGGGGGCTAGGAGCACCGGGGAGCTGTTTTTT.

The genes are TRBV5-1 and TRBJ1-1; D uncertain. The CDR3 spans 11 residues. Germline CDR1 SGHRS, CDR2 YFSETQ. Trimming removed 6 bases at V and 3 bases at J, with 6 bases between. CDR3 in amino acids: CASNGDTEAFF. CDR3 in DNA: TGCGCCAGCAACGGGGACACTGAAGCTTTCTTT.

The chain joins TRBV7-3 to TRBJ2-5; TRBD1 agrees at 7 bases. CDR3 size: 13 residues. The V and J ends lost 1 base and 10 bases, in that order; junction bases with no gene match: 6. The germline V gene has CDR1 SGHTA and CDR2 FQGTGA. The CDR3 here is CASSLSTGVGQYF. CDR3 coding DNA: TGTGCCAGCAGCTTAAGCACAGGGGTGGGCCAGTACTTC.

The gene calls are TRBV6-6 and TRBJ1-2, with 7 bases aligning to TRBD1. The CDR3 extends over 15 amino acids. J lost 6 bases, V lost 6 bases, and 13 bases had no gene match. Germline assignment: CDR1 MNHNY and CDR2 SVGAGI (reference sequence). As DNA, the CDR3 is TGTGCCAGCAGCGTGCTAGACGGGACAGCCGATGGCTACACCTTC. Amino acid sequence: CASSVLDGTADGYTF.

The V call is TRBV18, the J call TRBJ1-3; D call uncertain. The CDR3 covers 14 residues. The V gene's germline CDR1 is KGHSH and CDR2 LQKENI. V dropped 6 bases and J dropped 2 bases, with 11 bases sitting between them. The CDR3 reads CASSVEGTGNTIYF. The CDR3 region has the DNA TGTGCCAGCTCCGTAGAGGGCACTGGAAACACCATATATTTT.

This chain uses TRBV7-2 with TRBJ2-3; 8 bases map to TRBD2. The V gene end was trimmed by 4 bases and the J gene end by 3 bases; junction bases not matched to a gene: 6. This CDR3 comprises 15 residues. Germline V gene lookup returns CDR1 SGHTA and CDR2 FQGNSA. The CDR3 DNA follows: TGTGCCAGCAGCTCCGGGGGGGCCCGGACAGATACGCAGTATTTT. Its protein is CASSSGGARTDTQYF.

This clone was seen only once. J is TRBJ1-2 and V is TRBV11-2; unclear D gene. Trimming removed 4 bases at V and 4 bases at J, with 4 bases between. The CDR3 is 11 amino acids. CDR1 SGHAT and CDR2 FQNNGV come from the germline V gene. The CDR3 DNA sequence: TGTGCCAGCAGCTCCGGCTATGGCTACACCTTC. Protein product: CASSSGYGYTF.

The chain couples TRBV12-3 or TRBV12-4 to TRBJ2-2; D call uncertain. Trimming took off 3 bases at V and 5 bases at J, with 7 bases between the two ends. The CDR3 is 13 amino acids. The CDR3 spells CASSFSVTGELFF. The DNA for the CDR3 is TGTGCCAGCAGTTTCTCGGTTACCGGGGAGCTGTTTTTT.

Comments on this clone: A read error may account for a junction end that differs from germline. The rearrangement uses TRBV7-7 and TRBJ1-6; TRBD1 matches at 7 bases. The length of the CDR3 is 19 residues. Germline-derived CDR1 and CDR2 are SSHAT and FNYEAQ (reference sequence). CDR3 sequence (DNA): TGTGCTAGCAGCGCGCCGACTTCTCGGCAGGGGGTTCGGGATTCACCCCTCCACTTT. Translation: CASSAPTSRQGVRDSPLHF.

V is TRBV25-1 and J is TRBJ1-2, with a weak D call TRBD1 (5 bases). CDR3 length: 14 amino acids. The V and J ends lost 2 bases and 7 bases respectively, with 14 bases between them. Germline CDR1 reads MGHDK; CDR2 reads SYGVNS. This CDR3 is CASSEREGEGGYTF. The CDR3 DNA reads TGTGCCAGCAGTGAAAGGGAAGGGGAGGGTGGCTACACCTTC.

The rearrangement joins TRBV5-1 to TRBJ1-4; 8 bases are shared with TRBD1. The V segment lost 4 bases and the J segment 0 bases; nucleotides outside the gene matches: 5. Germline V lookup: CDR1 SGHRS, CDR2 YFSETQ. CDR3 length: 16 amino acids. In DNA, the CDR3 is TGCGCCAGCAGCCGGACAGGGCTCGCAACTAATGAAAAACTGTTTTTT. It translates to CASSRTGLATNEKLFF.